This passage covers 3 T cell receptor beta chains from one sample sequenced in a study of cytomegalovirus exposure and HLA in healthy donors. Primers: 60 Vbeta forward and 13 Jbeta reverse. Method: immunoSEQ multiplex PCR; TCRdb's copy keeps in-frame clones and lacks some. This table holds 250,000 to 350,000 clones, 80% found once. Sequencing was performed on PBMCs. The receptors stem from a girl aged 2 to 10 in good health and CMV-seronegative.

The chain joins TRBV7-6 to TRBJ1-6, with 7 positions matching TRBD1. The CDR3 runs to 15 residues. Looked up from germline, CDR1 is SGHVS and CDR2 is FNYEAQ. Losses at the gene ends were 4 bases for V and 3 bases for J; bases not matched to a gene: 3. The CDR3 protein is CASSSGQIYNSPLHF. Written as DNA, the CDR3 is TGTGCCAGCAGCTCGGGACAGATCTATAATTCACCCCTCCACTTT.

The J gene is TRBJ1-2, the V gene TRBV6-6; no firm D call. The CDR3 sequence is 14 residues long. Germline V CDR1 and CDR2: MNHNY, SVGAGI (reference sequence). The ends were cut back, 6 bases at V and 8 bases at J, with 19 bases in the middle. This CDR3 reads CASRFGRDSWGYTF. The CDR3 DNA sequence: TGTGCCAGCAGATTTGGACGGGATTCTTGGGGCTACACCTTC.

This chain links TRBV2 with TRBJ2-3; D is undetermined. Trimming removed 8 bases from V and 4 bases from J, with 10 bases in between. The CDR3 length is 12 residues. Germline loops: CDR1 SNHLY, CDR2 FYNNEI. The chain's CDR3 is CASVYPADTQYF. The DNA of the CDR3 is TGTGCCAGCGTGTACCCAGCAGATACGCAGTATTTT.